This T cell receptor beta chain was documented in a study of blood T cell repertoires in COVID-19. Across the study: Sample material is recorded as cDNA or gDNA derived from T cells, B-cell-depleted T cells, or PBMCs.

In germline, CDR1 is MDHEN, CDR2 SYDVKM. The CDR3 extends over 13 amino acids. The V end was cut by 11 bases, the J end by 3 bases, with 16 bases between. Some clones are missing from TCRdb's copy, which holds only in-frame ones; the method was immunoSEQ multiplex PCR. This repertoire shows roughly 64,000 clones, around 84% found once; its top ten account for roughly 3.2%. The rearrangement joins TRBV28 to TRBJ1-2; possibly TRBD1 for D (6 bases). This receptor was obtained from a man aged 50 to 59 with active COVID-19. What was sequenced was peripheral blood. CDR3 coding DNA: TGTGCCGCCAGTGGACAGCCCCACTATGGCTACACCTTC. Translation: CAASGQPHYGYTF.